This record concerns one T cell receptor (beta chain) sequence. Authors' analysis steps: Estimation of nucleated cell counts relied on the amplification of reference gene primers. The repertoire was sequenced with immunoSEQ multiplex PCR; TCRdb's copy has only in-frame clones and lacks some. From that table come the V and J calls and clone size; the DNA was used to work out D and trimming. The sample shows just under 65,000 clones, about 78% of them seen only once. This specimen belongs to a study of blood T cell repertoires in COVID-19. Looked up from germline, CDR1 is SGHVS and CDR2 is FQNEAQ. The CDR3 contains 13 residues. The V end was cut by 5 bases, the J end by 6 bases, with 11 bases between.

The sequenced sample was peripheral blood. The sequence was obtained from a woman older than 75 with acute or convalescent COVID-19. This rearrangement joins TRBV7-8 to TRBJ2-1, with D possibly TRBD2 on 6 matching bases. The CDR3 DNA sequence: TGTGCCAGCAGCGGTAGACTAGGCAATGAGCAGTTCTTC. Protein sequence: CASSGRLGNEQFF.